This entry concerns a single TCR beta chain. Its antigen is unidentified. The PCR made use of 60 Vbeta and 13 Jbeta primers. Profiling relied on immunoSEQ multiplex PCR, and the TCRdb table lists in-frame clones only, not all of them. This table holds 250,000 to 300,000 clones, about 90% found once. The data were taken from a study of cytomegalovirus exposure and HLA in healthy donors. General study findings and limits: Later analysis reportedly placed an Asian-associated ancestry cluster below the roughly 640-donor mean in N-insertions.

Donors likely had unrecorded immune exposures despite being nominally healthy when sampled. The source of this sequence is a girl aged 2 to 9 in good health and CMV-seronegative. The sequenced material came from PBMCs.

The DNA of the CDR3 is TGTGCCAGCAGCTTAGGTTCACTAGATACAGATACGCAGTATTTT. Translating gives CASSLGSLDTDTQYF. The rearrangement uses TRBV11-3 and TRBJ2-3, with TRBD2 as a possible D gene (5 bases). The CDR3 is 15 amino acids. Deletions cut 1 base from V and 3 bases from J, with 11 bases between. Germline V lookup: CDR1 SGHNT, CDR2 YENEEA.